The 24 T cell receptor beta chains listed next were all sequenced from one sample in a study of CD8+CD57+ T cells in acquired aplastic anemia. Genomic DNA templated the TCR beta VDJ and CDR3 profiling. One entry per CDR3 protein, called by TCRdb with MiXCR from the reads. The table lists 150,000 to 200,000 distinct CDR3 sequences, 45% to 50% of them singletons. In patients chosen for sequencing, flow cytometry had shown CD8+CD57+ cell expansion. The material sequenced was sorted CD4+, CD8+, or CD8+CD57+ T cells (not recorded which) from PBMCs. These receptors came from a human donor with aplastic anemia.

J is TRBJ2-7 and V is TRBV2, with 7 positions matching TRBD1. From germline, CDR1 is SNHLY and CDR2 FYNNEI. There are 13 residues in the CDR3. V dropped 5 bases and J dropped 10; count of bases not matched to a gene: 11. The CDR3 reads CASSNTGETQQYF. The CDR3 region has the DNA TGTGCCAGCAGTAATACAGGGGAAACCCAACAGTACTTC.

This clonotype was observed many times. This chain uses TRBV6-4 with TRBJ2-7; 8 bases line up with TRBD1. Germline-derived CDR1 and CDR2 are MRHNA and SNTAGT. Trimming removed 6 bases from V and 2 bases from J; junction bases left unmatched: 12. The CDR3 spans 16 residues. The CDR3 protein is CASRHLGQGKTYEQYF. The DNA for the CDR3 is TGTGCCAGCAGGCACCTTGGACAGGGCAAGACCTACGAGCAGTACTTC.

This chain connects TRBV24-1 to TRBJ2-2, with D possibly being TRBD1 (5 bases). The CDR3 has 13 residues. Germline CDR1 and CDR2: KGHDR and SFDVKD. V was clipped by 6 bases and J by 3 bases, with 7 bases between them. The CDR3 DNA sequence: TGTGCCACCAGTTCACAGGACACCGGGGAGCTGTTTTTT. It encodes CATSSQDTGELFF.

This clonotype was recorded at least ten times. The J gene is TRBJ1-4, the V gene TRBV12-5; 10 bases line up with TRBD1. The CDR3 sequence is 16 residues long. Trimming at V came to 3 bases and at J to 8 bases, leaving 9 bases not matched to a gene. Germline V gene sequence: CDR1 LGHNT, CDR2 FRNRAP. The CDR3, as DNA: TGTGCTAGTGGTTTAACTCCGGGACAGGGGCACGAAAAACTGTTTTTT. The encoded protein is CASGLTPGQGHEKLFF.

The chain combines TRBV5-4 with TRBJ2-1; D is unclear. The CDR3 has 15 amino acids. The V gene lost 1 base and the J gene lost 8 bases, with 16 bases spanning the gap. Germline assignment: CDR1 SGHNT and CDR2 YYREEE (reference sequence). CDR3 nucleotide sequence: TGTGCCAGCAGCTTGCCCCGGGCGAACTTAGATGAGCAGTTCTTC. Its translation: CASSLPRANLDEQFF.

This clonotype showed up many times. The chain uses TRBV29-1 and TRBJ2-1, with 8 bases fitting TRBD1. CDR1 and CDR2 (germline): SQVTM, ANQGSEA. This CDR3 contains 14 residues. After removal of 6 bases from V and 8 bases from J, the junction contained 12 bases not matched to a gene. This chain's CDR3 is CSVATSTGVHEQFF. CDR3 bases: TGCAGCGTCGCGACTTCGACAGGGGTACATGAGCAGTTCTTC.

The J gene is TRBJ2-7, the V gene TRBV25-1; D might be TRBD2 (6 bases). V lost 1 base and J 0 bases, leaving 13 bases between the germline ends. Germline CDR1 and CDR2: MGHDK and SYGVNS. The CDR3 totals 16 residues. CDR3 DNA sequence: TGTGCCAGCAGTGAATTGGGGGGTCTTAGCTCCTACGAGCAGTACTTC. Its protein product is CASSELGGLSSYEQYF.

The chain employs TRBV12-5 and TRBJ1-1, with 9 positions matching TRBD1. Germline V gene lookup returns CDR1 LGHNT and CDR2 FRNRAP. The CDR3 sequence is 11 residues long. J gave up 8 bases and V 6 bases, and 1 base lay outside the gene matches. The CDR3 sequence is CASGTGGEAFF. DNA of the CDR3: TGTGCTAGTGGGACAGGGGGAGAAGCTTTCTTT.

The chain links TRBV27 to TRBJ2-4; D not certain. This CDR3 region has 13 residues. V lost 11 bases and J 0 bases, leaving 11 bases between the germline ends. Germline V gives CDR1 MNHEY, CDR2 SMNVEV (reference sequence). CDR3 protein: CAVHERAKNIQYF. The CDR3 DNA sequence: TGTGCCGTACACGAGAGAGCCAAAAACATTCAGTACTTC.

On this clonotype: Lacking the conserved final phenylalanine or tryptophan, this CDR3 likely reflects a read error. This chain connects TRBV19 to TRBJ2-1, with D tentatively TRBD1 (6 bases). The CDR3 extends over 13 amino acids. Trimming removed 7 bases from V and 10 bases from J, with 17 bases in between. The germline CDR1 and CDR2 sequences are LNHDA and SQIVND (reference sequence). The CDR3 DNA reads TGTGCCAGTAAGCAGGGGAGCTCCTACGAGCAGTTCCTC. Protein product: CASKQGSSYEQFL.

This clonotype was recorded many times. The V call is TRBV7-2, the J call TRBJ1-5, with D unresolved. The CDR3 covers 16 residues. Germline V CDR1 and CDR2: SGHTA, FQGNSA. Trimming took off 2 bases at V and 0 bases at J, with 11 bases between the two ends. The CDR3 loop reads CASSLRIGYSNQPQHF. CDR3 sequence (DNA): TGTGCCAGCAGCTTACGGATAGGGTATAGCAATCAGCCCCAGCATTTT.

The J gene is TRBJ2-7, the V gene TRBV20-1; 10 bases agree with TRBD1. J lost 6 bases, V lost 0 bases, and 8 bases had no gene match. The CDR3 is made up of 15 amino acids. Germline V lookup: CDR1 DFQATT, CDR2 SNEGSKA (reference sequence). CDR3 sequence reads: CSARDGTGAPCEQYF. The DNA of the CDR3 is TGCAGTGCTAGAGATGGGACAGGGGCACCCTGCGAGCAGTACTTC.

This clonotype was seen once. The CDR3 DNA reads TGCAGCGTTTTTGGGGATACTGAAGCTTTCTTT. Its translation is CSVFGDTEAFF. The chain combines TRBV29-1 with TRBJ1-1; D gene unclear. The V end lost 5 bases, the J end lost 5 bases, and 9 bases lay between the germline ends. The CDR3 covers 11 residues. CDR1 and CDR2 (germline): SQVTM, ANQGSEA.

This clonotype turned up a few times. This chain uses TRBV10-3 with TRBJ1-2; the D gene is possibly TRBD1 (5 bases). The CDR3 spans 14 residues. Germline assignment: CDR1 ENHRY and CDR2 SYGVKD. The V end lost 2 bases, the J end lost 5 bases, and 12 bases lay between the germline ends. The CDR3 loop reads CAISERGVEYGYTF. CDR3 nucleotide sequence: TGTGCCATCAGTGAGCGGGGGGTGGAGTATGGCTACACCTTC.

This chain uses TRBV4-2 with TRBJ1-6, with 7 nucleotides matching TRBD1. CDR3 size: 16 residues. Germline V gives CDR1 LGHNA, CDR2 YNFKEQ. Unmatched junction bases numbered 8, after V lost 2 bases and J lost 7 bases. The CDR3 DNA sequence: TGTGCCAGCAGCCAAACAAAGGGGGCGCGCAATTCACCCCTCCACTTT. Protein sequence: CASSQTKGARNSPLHF.

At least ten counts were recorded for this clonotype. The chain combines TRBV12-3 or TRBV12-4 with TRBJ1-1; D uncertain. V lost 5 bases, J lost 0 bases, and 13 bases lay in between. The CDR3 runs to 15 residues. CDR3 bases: TGTGCCAGCAGTCTCGACGGAAGCATGAACACTGAAGCTTTCTTT. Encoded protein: CASSLDGSMNTEAFF.

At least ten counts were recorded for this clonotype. The CDR3 sequence is CASRSRGLNEKLFF. CDR3 DNA: TGTGCCAGTAGAAGCAGGGGTTTAAATGAAAAACTGTTTTTT. The V and J genes are TRBV19 and TRBJ1-4; TRBD1 is a possible D gene (6 bases). The V end lost 6 bases, the J end lost 5 bases, and 13 bases lay between the germline ends. Germline-derived CDR1 and CDR2 are LNHDA and SQIVND (reference sequence). This CDR3 region has 14 residues.

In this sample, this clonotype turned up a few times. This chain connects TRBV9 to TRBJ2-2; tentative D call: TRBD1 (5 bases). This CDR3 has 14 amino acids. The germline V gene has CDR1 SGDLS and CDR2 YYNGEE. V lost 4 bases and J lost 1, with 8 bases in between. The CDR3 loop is CASSSRENTGELFF. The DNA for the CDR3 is TGTGCCAGCAGCTCCAGGGAGAACACCGGGGAGCTGTTTTTT.

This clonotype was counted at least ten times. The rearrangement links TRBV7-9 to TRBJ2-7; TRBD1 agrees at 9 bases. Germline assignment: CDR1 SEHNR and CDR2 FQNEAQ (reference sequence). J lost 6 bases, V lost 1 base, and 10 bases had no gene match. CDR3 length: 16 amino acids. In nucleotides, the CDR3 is TGTGCCAGCAGCTTAGAGAAGGGACAGGGCCGTCTCGAGCAGTACTTC. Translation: CASSLEKGQGRLEQYF.

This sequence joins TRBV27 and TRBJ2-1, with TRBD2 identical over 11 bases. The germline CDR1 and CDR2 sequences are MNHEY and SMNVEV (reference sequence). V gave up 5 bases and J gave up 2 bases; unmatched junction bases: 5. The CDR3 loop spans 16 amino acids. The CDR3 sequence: CASSVGTSGPYNEQFF. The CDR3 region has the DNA TGTGCCAGCAGTGTCGGGACTAGCGGTCCCTACAATGAGCAGTTCTTC.

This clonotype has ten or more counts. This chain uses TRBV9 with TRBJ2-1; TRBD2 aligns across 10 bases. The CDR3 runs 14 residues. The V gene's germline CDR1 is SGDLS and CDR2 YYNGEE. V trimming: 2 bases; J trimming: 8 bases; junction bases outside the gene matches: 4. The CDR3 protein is CASSVSGRAYEQFF. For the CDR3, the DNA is TGTGCCAGCAGCGTGAGCGGGAGGGCTTATGAGCAGTTCTTC.

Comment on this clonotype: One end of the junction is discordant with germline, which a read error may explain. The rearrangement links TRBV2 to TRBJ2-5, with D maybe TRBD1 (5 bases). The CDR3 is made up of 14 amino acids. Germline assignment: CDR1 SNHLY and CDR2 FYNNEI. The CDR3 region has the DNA TGTGCCAGCAATGAATGGGGCCCCCAAGAGACCCAGTACTTC. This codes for CASNEWGPQETQYF.

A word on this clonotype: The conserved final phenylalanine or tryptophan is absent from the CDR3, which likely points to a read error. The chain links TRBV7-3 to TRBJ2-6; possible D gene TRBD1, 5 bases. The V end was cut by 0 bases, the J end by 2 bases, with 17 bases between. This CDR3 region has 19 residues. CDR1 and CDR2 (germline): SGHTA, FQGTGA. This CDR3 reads CASSLTWGRSSPGANVLTL. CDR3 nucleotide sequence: TGTGCCAGCAGCTTAACCTGGGGCAGGAGTAGCCCTGGGGCCAACGTCCTGACTTTA.

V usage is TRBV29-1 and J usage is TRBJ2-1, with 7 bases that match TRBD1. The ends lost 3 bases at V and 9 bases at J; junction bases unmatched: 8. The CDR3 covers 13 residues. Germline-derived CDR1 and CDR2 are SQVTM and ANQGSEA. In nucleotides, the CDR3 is TGCAGCGTTGAGAGGACAGGCCAATTTGAGCAGTTCTTC. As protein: CSVERTGQFEQFF.